This TCR beta chain came from a study of cytomegalovirus exposure and HLA in healthy donors. Primers for the PCR totalled 60 Vbeta and 13 Jbeta. Source study methods: In a later analysis, some 10 million of 83 million or so unique beta chains occurred in at least two donors. Repertoires were generated with immunoSEQ multiplex PCR, while TCRdb's copy carries only in-frame clones and drops some. D and trimming come from the DNA, and the V and J calls and clone size come from that table. The repertoire holds 200,000 to 250,000 clones, with roughly 80% as singletons. Trimming left V 5 bases short and J 1 base short, with 11 bases between. Looked up from germline, CDR1 is SEHNR and CDR2 is FQNEAQ (reference sequence). CDR3 length equals 14 residues. Overall study findings and caveats: Researchers reported that three CMV-associated chains were confirmed in vitro as CMV antigen-specific. Later analysis associated a missense DCLRE1C variant with TCR beta V- and J-gene trimming.

Note on this clone: Its antigen is undetermined.

The TCR originated in a man in his forties or fifties in good health and CMV-seronegative. Specimen: PBMCs. The chain couples TRBV7-9 to TRBJ2-5, with D perhaps TRBD1 (5 bases). Here the CDR3 DNA reads TGTGCCAGCAGCCAGGGCCACATCCAAGAGACCCAGTACTTC. This gives the protein CASSQGHIQETQYF.